This TCR beta chain was sequenced in a study of blood T cell repertoires in COVID-19. Overall study context: The samples span acute and convalescent COVID-19 from the United States, Italy and Spain. PBMCs, B-cell-depleted T cells, or T cells provided the cDNA or gDNA that made up the material.

This CDR3 has 15 residues. Looked up from germline, CDR1 is SEHNR and CDR2 is FQNEAQ (reference sequence). Trimming took 8 bases from V and 4 from J; bases not matched to a gene: 11. Per the authors' pipeline: Estimation of nucleated cell counts was performed using reference gene primer amplification. The method was immunoSEQ multiplex PCR; TCRdb's version includes in-frame clones alone and lacks a portion of them. The DNA was the basis for D and trimming; V, J and clone size are from that table. The sample lists under 350,000 clones, roughly 91% occurring once. This TCR was recovered from a man in his forties with acute or convalescent COVID-19. Sequenced material: peripheral blood. The chain links TRBV7-9 to TRBJ1-2; 9 bases agree with TRBD1. The CDR3 bases are TGTGCCAGCGGATCCTCGGACAGGGGTGTCTATGGCTACACCTTC. Its translation: CASGSSDRGVYGYTF.